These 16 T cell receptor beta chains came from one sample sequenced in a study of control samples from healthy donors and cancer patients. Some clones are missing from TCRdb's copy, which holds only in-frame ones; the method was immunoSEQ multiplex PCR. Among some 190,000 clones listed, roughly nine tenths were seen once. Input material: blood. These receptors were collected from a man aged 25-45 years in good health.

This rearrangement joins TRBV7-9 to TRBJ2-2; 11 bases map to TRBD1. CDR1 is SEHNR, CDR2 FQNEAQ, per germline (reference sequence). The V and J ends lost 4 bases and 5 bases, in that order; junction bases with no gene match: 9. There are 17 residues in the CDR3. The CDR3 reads CASSSPPRDRGTGELFF. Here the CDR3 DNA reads TGTGCCAGCAGCTCGCCCCCCCGGGACAGGGGGACCGGGGAGCTGTTTTTT.

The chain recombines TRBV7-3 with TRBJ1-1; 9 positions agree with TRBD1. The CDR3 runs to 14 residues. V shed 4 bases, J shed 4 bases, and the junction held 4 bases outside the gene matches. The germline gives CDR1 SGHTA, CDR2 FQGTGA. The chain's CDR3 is CASSSGQGPTEAFF. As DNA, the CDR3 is TGTGCCAGCAGCTCGGGACAGGGCCCCACTGAAGCTTTCTTT. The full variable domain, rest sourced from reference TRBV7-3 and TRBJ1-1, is GAGVSQTPSNKVTEKGKYVELRCDPISGHTALYWYRQSLGQGPEFLIYFQGTGAADDSGLPNDRFFAVRPEGSVSTLKIQRTERGDSAVYLCASSSGQGPTEAFFGQGTRLTVV.

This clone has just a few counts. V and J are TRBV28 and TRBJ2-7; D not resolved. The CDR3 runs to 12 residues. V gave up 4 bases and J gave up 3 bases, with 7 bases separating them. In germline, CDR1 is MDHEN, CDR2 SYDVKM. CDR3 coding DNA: TGTGCCAGCAGTTCCTTAATCTACGAGCAGTACTTC. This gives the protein CASSSLIYEQYF.

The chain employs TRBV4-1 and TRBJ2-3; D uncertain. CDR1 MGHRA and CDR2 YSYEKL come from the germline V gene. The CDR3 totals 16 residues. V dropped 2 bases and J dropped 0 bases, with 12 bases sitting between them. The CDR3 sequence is CASSQQDLMSTDTQYF. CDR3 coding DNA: TGCGCCAGCAGCCAACAAGATCTGATGAGCACAGATACGCAGTATTTT.

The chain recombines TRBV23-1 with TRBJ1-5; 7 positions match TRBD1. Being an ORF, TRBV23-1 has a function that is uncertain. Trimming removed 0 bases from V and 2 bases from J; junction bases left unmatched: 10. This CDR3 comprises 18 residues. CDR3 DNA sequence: TGCGCCAGCAGTCAATCTCAACTTGGACAGGTCGGCAATCAGCCCCAGCATTTT. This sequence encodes CASSQSQLGQVGNQPQHF.

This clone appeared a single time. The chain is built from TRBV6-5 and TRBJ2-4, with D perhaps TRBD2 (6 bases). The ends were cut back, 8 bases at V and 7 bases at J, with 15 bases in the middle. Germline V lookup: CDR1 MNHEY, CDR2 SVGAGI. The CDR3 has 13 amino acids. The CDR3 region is CASGGQGWNIQYF. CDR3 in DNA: TGTGCCAGCGGAGGGCAGGGTTGGAACATTCAGTACTTC.

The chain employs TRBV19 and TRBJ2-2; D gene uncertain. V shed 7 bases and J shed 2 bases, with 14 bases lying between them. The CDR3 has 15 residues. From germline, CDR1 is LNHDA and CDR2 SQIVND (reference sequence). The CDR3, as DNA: TGTGCCAGTACCCTCGACACCGATAACACCGGGGAGCTGTTTTTT. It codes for CASTLDTDNTGELFF.

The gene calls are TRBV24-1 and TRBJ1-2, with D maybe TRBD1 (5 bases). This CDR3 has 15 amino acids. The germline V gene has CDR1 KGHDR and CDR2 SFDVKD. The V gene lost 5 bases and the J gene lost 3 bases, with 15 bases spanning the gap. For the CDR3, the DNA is TGTGCCACCAGTGGTTGGACACAAGTACACTATGGCTACACCTTC. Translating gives CATSGWTQVHYGYTF.

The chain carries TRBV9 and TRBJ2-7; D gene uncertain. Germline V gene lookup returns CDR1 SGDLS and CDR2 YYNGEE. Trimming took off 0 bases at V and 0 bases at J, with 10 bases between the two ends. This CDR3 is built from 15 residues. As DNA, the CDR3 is TGTGCCAGCAGCGTAGCCCCCGGAAGCTCCTACGAGCAGTACTTC. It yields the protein CASSVAPGSSYEQYF. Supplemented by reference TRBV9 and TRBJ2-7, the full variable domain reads DSGVTQTPKHLITATGQRVTLRCSPRSGDLSVYWYQQSLDQGLQFLIQYYNGEERAKGNILERFSAQQFPDLHSELNLSSLELGDSALYFCASSVAPGSSYEQYFGPGTRLTVT.

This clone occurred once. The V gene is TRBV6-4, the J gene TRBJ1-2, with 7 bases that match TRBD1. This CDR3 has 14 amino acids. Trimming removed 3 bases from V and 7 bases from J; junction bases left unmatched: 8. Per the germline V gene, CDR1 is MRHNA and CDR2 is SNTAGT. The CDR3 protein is CASSEDGTAIGYTF. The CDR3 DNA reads TGTGCCAGCAGTGAGGACGGGACAGCCATTGGCTACACCTTC.

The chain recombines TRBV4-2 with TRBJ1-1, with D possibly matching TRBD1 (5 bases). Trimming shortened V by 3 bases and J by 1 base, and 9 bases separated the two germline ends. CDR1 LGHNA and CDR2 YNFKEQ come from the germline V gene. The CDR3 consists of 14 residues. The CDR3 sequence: CASSHSGQNTEAFF. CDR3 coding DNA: TGTGCCAGCAGCCATTCTGGACAGAACACTGAAGCTTTCTTT.

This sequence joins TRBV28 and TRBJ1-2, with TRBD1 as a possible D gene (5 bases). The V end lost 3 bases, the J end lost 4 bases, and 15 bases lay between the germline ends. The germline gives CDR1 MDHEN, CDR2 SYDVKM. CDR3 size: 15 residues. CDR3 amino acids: CASSLEGRTLYGYTF. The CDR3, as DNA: TGTGCCAGCAGTTTGGAGGGGCGCACGCTCTATGGCTACACCTTC.

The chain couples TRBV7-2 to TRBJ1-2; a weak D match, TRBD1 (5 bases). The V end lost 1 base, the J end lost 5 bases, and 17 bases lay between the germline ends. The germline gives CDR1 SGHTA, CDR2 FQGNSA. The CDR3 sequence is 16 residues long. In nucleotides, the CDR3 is TGTGCCAGCAGCTTAGGTTCCGTCCAGGGCGGGTATGGCTACACCTTC. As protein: CASSLGSVQGGYGYTF.

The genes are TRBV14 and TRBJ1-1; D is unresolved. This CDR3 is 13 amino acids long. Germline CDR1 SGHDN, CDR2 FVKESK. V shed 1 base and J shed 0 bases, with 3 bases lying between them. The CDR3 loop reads CASSQALNTEAFF. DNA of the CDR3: TGTGCCAGCAGCCAAGCTCTGAACACTGAAGCTTTCTTT. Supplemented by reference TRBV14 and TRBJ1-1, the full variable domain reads EAGVTQFPSHSVIEKGQTVTLRCDPISGHDNLYWYRRVMGKEIKFLLHFVKESKQDESGMPNNRFLAERTGGTYSTLKVQPAELEDSGVYFCASSQALNTEAFFGQGTRLTVV.

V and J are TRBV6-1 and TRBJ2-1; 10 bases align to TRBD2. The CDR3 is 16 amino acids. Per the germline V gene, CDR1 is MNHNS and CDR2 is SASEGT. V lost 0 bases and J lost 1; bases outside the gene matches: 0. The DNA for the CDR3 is TGTGCCAGCAGTGAAGCGGGACTAGCGTCCTACAATGAGCAGTTCTTC. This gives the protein CASSEAGLASYNEQFF.

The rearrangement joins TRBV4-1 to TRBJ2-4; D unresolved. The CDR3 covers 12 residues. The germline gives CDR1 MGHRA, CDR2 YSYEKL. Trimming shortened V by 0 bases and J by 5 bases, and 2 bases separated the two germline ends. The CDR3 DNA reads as TGCGCCAGCAGCCAAGATGAAAACATTCAGTACTTC. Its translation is CASSQDENIQYF.